This TCR beta chain appears in the sequencing data of a study of blood T cell repertoires in COVID-19. In the study overall: Sites in the United States, Italy and Spain provided acute and convalescent COVID-19 samples. In each case, the material was cDNA or gDNA derived from T cells, B-cell-depleted T cells, or PBMCs.

Original methodology: Amplified reference gene primers provided the basis for estimating nucleated cell counts. The data were produced by immunoSEQ multiplex PCR, yet TCRdb's version contains in-frame clones alone and is incomplete. V, J and clone size derive from that table, while D and trimming were established from the DNA sequence. The sample comprises 200,000 to 250,000 clones, about 90% of which are singletons, and 2.5% to 3% rests with the top ten. V was cut by 3 bases and J by 3 bases, with 26 bases left in between. CDR1 GTSNPN and CDR2 SVGIG come from the germline V gene (reference sequence). CDR3 size: 18 residues.

The sample comprised peripheral blood. The chain carries TRBV30 and TRBJ2-5; D perhaps matches TRBD2 (6 bases). The source is an older woman with acute or convalescent COVID-19. The CDR3 here is CAWRRVTEAGGDKETQYF. CDR3 DNA: TGTGCCTGGAGGAGGGTGACAGAAGCAGGAGGGGATAAAGAGACCCAGTACTTC.